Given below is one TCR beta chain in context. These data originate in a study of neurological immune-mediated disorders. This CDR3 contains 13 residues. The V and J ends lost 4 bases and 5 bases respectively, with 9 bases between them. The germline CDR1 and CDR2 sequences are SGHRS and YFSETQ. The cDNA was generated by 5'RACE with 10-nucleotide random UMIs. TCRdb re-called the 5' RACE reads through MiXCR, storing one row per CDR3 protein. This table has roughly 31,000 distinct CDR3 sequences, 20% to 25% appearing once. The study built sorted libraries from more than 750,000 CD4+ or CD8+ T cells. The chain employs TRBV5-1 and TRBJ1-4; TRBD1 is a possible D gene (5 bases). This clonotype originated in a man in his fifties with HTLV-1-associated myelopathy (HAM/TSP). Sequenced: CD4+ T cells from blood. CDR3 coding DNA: TGCGCCAGCAGCGATCAGGGAAATGAAAAACTGTTTTTT. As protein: CASSDQGNEKLFF.